The sample holds many counts of the clone carrying this TCR beta chain. The antigen remains undetermined. The CDR3 has 14 amino acids. Germline CDR1 reads SQVTM; CDR2 reads ANQGSEA. V dropped 7 bases and J dropped 2; count of bases not matched to a gene: 7. These data come from a study of T-cell reconstitution after alpha-beta-depleted transplantation in children. Study outcomes and limitations: A year had passed since transplant, and T-cell counts and diversity by then came mostly from newly produced T cells. Reportedly, alpha-beta T cells present about two months post-transplant originated from several hundred expanded clones of graft origin.

Preparation of the TCRbeta library involved a method that used unique molecular identifiers. TCRdb analysed the PCR reads with MiXCR anew, one entry per CDR3 protein. Among a few hundred thousand distinct CDR3 sequences listed, 13% were seen once. The chain employs TRBV29-1 and TRBJ1-2; 10 nucleotides align to TRBD1. The sample consisted of PBMCs, mostly from graft donor cells, taken 360 days after TCRalphabeta/CD19-depleted stem cell transplant. This sequence originates from a male patient between 10 and 17 years old who had a stem cell transplant for acute myeloid leukemia, so the T cells may come from the graft donor. Written as DNA, the CDR3 is TGCAGCGCGAAAGACAGGGGGCCAAACTATGGCTACACCTTC. This sequence encodes CSAKDRGPNYGYTF.